The TCR beta chain described here comes from a study of blood T cell repertoires in COVID-19. For the study at large: Specimens from acute and convalescent COVID-19 originated in the United States, Italy and Spain. Sources were T cells, B-cell-depleted T cells, or PBMCs; the material itself was cDNA or gDNA.

Method: immunoSEQ multiplex PCR; TCRdb's copy keeps in-frame clones and lacks some. Of about 170,000 clones in the sample, about 90% were seen once. The V gene's germline CDR1 is MDHEN and CDR2 SYDVKM. The CDR3 sequence is 16 residues long. With 5 bases clipped from V and 6 bases from J, the junction kept 14 bases outside the gene matches. This clonotype originated in a woman aged 55-70 years with COVID-19, enrolled during active disease. Sequencing was done on a sample of peripheral blood. The chain has TRBV28 and TRBJ1-1; 8 bases align to TRBD1. CDR3 sequence: CASSPLDRVGKPEAFF. The CDR3 region has the DNA TGTGCCAGCAGTCCTCTGGACAGGGTAGGGAAGCCTGAAGCTTTCTTT. The full variable domain, rest sourced from reference TRBV28 and TRBJ1-1, is DVKVTQSSRYLVKRTGEKVFLECVQDMDHENMFWYRQDPGLGLRLIYFSYDVKMKEKGDIPEGYSVSREKKERFSLILESASTNQTSMYLCASSPLDRVGKPEAFFGQGTRLTVV.